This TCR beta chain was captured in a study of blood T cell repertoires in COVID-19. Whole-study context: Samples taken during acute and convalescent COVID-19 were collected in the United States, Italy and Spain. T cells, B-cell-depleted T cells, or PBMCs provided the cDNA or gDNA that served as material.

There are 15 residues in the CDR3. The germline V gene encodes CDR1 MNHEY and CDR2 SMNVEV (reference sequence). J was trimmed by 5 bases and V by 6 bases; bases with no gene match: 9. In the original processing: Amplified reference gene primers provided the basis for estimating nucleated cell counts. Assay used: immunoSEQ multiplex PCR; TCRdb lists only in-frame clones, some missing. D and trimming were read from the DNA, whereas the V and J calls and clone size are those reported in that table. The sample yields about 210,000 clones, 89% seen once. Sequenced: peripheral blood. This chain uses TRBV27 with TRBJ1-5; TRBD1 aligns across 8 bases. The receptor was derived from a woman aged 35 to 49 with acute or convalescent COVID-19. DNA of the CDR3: TGTGCCAGCAGAGAGACAGGGGAGGTCGATCAGCCCCAGCATTTT. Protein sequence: CASRETGEVDQPQHF.